This T cell receptor (beta chain) was found in a study of blood T cell repertoires in COVID-19. The CDR3 loop spans 12 amino acids. Germline CDR1 LNHDA, CDR2 SQIVND (reference sequence). Between the trimmed V and J ends, which lost 4 bases and 6 bases, there was a span of 9 bases. Profiling relied on immunoSEQ multiplex PCR, and the TCRdb table lists in-frame clones only, not all of them. In the table there are 100,000 to 150,000 clones, about four fifths of which are singletons. The chain couples TRBV19 to TRBJ1-2; D perhaps matches TRBD1 (6 bases). The TCR originated in a woman aged 25 to 39 who had recovered from COVID-19. The sequenced material came from PBMCs or T cells enriched from blood (not recorded which). For the CDR3, the DNA is TGTGCCAGTAGTAGGACAGCAGATGGCTACACCTTC. This sequence encodes CASSRTADGYTF.